In this sample, the clone carrying this T cell receptor beta chain turned up once. Its target is unknown. Sequenced with the Oncomine TCR Beta short-read assay was DNA taken from cultured CD4+ T cells. TCRdb re-called the PCR reads through MiXCR, storing one row per CDR3 protein. Here the sample spans about 7,100 distinct CDR3 sequences, roughly 50% being singletons. This entry belongs to a study of vaccination and CD4 T cells after COVID-19. Looking at the study overall: Convalescent cases consisted of six males and four females, of whom two were Hispanic.

Treatment defined: approximately 9-day PBMC culture with coronavirus spike peptide pools or control peptides (ViraFEST assay). Those CD4+ T cells from the unexposed donor predate the COVID-19 pandemic (2011-2018). TCR sequencing followed the expansion of antigen-specific T cells with peptide pools in ViraFEST. Cell supply allowing, SARS-CoV-2 S/N and four cold-coronavirus spikes probed unexposed-donor CD4+ T cells. The sequenced material came from CD4+ T cells from blood, cultured in vitro. The receptor was isolated from a human donor in good health.

CDR3 residues: CASSQGPRAQETQYF. The CDR3, as DNA: TGTGCCAGCAGCCAAGGACCTCGGGCCCAAGAGACCCAGTACTTC. The genes are TRBV9 and TRBJ2-5; D is uncertain. With 4 bases removed from V and 1 base from J, the gap between germline ends came to 14 bases. Germline CDR1 reads SGDLS; CDR2 reads YYNGEE. The CDR3 is 15 amino acids.